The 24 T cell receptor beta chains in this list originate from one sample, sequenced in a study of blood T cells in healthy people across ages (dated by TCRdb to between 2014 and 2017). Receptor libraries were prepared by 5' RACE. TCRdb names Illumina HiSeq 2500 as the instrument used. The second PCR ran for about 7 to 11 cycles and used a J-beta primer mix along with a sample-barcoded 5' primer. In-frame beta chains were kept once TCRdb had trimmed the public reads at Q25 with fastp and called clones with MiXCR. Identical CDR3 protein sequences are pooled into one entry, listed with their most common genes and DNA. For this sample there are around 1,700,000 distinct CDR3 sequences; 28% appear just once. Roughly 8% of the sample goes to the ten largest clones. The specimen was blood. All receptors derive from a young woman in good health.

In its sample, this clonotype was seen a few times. In DNA, the CDR3 is TGTGCCAGCAGTGCCCGGACTAGCGGGTTGAGCACAGATACGCAGTATTTT. This translates into CASSARTSGLSTDTQYF. The V and J genes are TRBV6-1 and TRBJ2-3; 11 bases align to TRBD2. The CDR3 extends over 17 amino acids. Unmatched junction bases numbered 6, after V lost 4 bases and J lost 0 bases. Germline V lookup: CDR1 MNHNS, CDR2 SASEGT.

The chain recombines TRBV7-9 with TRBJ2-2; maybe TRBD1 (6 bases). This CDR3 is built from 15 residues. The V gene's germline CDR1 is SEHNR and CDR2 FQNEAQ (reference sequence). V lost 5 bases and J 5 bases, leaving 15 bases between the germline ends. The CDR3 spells CASSRSGDGTGELFF. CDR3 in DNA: TGTGCCAGCAGCCGATCAGGGGATGGTACCGGGGAGCTGTTTTTT.

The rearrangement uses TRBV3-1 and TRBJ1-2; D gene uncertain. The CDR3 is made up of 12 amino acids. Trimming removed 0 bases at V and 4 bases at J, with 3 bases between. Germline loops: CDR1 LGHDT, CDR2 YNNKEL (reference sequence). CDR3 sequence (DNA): TGTGCCAGCAGCCAAGACGTCTATGGCTACACCTTC. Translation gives CASSQDVYGYTF.

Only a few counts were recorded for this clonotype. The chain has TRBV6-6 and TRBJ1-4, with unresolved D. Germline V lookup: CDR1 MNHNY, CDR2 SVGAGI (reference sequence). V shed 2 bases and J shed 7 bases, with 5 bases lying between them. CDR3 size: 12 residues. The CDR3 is CASSYEGEKLFF. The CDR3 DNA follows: TGTGCCAGCAGTTACGAGGGTGAAAAACTGTTTTTT.

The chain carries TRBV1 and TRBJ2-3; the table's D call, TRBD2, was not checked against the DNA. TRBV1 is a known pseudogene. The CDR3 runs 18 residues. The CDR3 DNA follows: TGCACCAGCAGCCAAGATCGGGCTAGCGGGGAGCTAACAGATACGCAGTATTTT. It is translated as CTSSQDRASGELTDTQYF.

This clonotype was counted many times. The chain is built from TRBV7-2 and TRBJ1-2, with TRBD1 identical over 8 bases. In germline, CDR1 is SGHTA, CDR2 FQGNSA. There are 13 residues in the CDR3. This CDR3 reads CSLGDRTNYGYTF. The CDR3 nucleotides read TGTTCTCTAGGGGACAGGACTAACTATGGCTACACCTTC.

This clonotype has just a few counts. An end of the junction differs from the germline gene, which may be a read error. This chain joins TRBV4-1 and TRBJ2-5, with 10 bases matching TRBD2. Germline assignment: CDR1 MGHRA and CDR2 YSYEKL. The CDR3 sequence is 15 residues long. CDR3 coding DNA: TGCGCCAGCACCCAAGCGGGGGGGCTCGGAGAGACCCAGTACTTC. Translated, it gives CASTQAGGLGETQYF.

In DNA, the CDR3 is TGTGCCAGCTCACCAGGACTAGCGCACTACAATGAGCAGTTCTTC. This gives the protein CASSPGLAHYNEQFF. This rearrangement joins TRBV18 to TRBJ2-1, with 9 bases lining up with TRBD2. Germline CDR1 is KGHSH and CDR2 is LQKENI. Losses at the gene ends were 2 bases for V and 3 bases for J; bases not matched to a gene: 2. This CDR3 region has 15 residues.

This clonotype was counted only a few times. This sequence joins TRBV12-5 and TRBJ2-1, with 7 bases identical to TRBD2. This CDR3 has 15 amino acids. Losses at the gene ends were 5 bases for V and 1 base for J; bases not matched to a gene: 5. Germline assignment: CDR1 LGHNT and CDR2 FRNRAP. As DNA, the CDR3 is TGTGCTAGTGGTCCCGGCGGGAGTTCCTACAATGAGCAGTTCTTC. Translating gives CASGPGGSSYNEQFF.

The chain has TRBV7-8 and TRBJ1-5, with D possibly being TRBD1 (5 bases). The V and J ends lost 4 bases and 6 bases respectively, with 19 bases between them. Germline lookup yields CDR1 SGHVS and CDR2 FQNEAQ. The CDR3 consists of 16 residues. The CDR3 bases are TGTGCCAGCAGCTCTAGGACGGGGCCTGGACGTCAGCCCCAGCATTTT. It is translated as CASSSRTGPGRQPQHF.

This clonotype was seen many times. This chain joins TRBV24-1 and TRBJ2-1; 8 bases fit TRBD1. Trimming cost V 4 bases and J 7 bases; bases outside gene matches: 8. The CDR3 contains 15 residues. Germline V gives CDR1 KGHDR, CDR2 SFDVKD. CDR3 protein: CATSDPGQGGNEQFF. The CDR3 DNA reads TGTGCCACCAGTGACCCCGGACAGGGCGGGAATGAGCAGTTCTTC.

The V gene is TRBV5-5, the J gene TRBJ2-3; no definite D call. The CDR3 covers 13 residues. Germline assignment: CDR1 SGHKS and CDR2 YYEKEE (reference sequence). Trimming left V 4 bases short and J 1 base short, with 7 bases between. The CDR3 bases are TGTGCCAGCAGCGTGGACCGCACAGATACGCAGTATTTT. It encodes CASSVDRTDTQYF. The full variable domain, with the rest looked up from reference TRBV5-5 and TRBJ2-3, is DAGVTQSPTHLIKTRGQQVTLRCSPISGHKSVSWYQQVLGQGPQFIFQYYEKEERGRGNFPDRFSARQFPNYSSELNVNALLLGDSALYLCASSVDRTDTQYFGPGTRLTVL.

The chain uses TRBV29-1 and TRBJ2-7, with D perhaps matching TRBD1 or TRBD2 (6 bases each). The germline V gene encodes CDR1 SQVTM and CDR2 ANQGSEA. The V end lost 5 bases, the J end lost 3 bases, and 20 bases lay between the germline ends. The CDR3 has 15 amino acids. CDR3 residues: CSVWGRGQGNYEQYF. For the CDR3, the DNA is TGCAGCGTTTGGGGACGGGGGCAGGGAAACTACGAGCAGTACTTC.

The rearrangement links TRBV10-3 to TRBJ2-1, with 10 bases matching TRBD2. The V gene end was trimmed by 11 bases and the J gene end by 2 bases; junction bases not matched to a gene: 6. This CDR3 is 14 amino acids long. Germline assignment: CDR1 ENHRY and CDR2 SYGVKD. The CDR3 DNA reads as TGTGCCGCCCTAGCGGGGGATGCCTACAATGAGCAGTTCTTC. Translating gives CAALAGDAYNEQFF.

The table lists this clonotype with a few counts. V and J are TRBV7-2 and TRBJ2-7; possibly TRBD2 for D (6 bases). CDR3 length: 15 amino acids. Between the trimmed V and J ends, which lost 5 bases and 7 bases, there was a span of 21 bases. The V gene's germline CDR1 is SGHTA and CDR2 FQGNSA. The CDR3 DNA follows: TGTGCCAGCAGCCACGGGGGACGGGTTGGCAATGAGCAGTACTTC. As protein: CASSHGGRVGNEQYF.

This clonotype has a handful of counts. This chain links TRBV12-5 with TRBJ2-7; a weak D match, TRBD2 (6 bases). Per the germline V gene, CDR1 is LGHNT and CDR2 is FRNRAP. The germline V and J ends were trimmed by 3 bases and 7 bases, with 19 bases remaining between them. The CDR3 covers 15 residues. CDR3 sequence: CASGLVPSEGKEQYF. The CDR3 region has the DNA TGTGCTAGTGGTTTAGTTCCTAGCGAGGGTAAAGAGCAGTACTTC.

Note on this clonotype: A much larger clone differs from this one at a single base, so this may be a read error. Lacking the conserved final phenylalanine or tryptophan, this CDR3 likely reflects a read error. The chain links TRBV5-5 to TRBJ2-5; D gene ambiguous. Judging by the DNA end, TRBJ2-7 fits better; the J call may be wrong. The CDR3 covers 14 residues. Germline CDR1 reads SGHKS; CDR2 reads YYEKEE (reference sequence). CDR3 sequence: CASSLVYSSYEQYC. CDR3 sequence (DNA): TGTGCCAGCAGCTTGGTGTACAGTTCCTACGAGCAGTACTGC.

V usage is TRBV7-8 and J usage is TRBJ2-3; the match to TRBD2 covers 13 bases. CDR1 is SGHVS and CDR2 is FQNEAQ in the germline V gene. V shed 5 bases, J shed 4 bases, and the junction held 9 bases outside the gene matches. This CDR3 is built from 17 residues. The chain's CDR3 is CASSPLGTSGKSDTQYF. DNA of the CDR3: TGTGCCAGCAGCCCCCTGGGGACTAGCGGGAAGTCAGATACGCAGTATTTT.

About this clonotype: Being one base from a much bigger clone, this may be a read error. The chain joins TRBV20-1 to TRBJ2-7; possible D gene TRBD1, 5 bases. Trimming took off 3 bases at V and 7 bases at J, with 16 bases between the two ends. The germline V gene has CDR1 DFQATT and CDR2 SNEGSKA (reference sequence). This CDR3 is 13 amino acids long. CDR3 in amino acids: CSARWGHYNEQYF. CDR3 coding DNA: TGCAGTGCTAGGTGGGGCCACTACAATGAGCAGTACTTC.

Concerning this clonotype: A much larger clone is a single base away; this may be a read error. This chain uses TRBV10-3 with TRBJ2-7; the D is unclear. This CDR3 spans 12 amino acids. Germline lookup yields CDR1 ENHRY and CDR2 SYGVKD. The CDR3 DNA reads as TGTGCCGTCAGTGAGGCGGTCTACGAGCAGTACTTC. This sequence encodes CAVSEAVYEQYF.

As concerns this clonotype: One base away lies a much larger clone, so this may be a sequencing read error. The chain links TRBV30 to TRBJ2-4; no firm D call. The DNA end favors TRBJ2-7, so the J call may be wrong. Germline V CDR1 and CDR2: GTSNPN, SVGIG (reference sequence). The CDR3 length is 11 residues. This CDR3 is CAWSEPYEQYF. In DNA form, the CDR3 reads TGTGCCTGGAGTGAACCCTACGAGCAGTACTTC.

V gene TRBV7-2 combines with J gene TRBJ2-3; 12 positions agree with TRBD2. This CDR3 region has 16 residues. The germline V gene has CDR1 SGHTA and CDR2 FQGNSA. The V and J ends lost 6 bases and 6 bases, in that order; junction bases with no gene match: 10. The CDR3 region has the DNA TGTGCCAGCAGTACAGGACTAGCGGGACTCAGGGATACGCAGTATTTT. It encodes CASSTGLAGLRDTQYF.

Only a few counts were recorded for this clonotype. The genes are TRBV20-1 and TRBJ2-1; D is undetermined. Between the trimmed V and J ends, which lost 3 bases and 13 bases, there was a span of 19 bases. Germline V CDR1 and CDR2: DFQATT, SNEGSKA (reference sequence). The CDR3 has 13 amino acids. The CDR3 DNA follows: TGCAGTGCTAGGTCAGCCCCCCAGGAGACCCAGTTCTTC. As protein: CSARSAPQETQFF.

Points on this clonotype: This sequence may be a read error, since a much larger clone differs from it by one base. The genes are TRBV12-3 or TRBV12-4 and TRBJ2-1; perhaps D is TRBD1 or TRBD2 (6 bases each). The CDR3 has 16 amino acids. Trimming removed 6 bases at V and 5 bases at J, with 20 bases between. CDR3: CASRALRGESHNEQFF. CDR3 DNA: TGTGCCAGCAGAGCCCTAAGGGGGGAATCACACAATGAGCAGTTCTTC.